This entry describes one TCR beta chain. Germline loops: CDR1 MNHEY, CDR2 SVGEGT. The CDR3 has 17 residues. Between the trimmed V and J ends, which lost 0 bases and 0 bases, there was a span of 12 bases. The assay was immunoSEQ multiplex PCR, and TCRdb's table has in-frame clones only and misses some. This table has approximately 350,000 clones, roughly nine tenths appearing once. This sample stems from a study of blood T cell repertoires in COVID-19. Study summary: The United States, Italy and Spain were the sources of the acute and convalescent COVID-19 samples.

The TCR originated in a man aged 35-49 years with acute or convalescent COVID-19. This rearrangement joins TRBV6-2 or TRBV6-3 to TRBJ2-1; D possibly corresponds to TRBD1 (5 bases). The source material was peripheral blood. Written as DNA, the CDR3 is TGTGCCAGCAGTTACTCGACGTCAGGGAACTCCTACAATGAGCAGTTCTTC. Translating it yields CASSYSTSGNSYNEQFF.